Below are 27 T cell receptor beta chains sequenced from a single sample in a study of T cells in Graves' hyperthyroidism and ophthalmopathy. Amplified TCR beta CDR3 regions derived from RNA transcripts. The HTBI primer set was used in a first-round RT-PCR of the TCR CDR3. Each CDR3 protein is one row after TCRdb ran MiXCR on the multiplex PCR reads. The data show fewer than 350,000 distinct CDR3 sequences, with 15% to 20% seen just once and roughly 49% held by the top ten. Sequencing used blood. Every receptor here comes from a woman aged 45-60 years with Graves' hyperthyroidism.

J is TRBJ2-6 and V is TRBV29-1, with D hard to call. Germline loops: CDR1 SQVTM, CDR2 ANQGSEA. This CDR3 region has 12 residues. V was pared by 6 bases and J by 1 base, with 4 bases between. CDR3 DNA: TGCAGCGTAAAATCTGGGGCCAACGTCCTGACTTTC. Translating gives CSVKSGANVLTF.

This sequence joins TRBV7-2 and TRBJ2-5, with D possibly TRBD2 on 5 matching bases. Germline V lookup: CDR1 SGHTA, CDR2 FQGNSA. Deletions cut 3 bases from V and 5 bases from J, with 10 bases between. The CDR3 is 13 residues long. This CDR3 is CASSFTSWETQYF. CDR3 nucleotide sequence: TGTGCCAGCAGCTTCACTAGTTGGGAGACCCAGTACTTC.

The chain employs TRBV6-1 and TRBJ2-1, with D tentatively TRBD2 (6 bases). The length of the CDR3 is 15 residues. Germline assignment: CDR1 MNHNS and CDR2 SASEGT. The V gene lost 0 bases and the J gene lost 10 bases, with 16 bases spanning the gap. The CDR3 loop reads CASSEALGLLKEQFF. The CDR3 DNA is TGTGCCAGCAGTGAAGCGTTGGGACTCCTAAAGGAGCAGTTCTTC.

This clonotype showed up many times. This rearrangement joins TRBV15 to TRBJ1-1, with 7 bases identical to TRBD1. Trimming cost V 5 bases and J 4 bases; bases outside gene matches: 7. The CDR3 contains 14 residues. CDR1 is LNHNV, CDR2 YYDKDF, per germline (reference sequence). The CDR3 DNA follows: TGTGCCACCAGCGCACGACAGGGCAGCACTGAAGCTTTCTTT. Translation: CATSARQGSTEAFF.

Here the CDR3 reads CASSQRGGPRDTQYF. The CDR3 DNA reads TGTGCCAGCAGCCAGCGGGGGGGCCCGAGAGATACGCAGTATTTT. This sequence joins TRBV4-2 and TRBJ2-3, with 9 positions matching TRBD2. There are 15 residues in the CDR3. The V gene end was trimmed by 3 bases and the J gene end by 5 bases; junction bases not matched to a gene: 6. Germline V CDR1 and CDR2: LGHNA, YNFKEQ.

With regard to this clonotype: The germline gene is not matched at one end of the junction; a read error may be the cause. J is TRBJ2-7 and V is TRBV9; 8 nucleotides agree with TRBD2. This CDR3 is 16 amino acids long. CDR1 and CDR2 from the germline V gene are SGDLS and YYNGEE. CDR3 loop: CASSVGWDGRGGEQSF. For the CDR3, the DNA is TGTGCCAGCAGCGTAGGTTGGGACGGGAGGGGAGGCGAGCAGTCCTTC.

This clonotype was seen only a few times. For the CDR3, the DNA is TGTGCCAGCAGTTTTATATCTATGAACACTGAAGCTTTCTTT. This encodes CASSFISMNTEAFF. The V and J genes are TRBV28 and TRBJ1-1; the D is unclear. This CDR3 contains 14 residues. CDR1 and CDR2 (germline): MDHEN, SYDVKM. Trimming shortened V by 3 bases and J by 0 bases, and 8 bases separated the two germline ends.

This chain connects TRBV7-2 to TRBJ1-2; D may be TRBD1 (5 bases). CDR1 and CDR2 (germline): SGHTA, FQGNSA. V lost 1 base, J lost 4 bases, and 13 bases lay in between. This CDR3 has 15 amino acids. The CDR3 sequence is CASSLVWGTTYGYTF. The DNA of the CDR3 is TGTGCCAGCAGCTTAGTATGGGGCACGACCTATGGCTACACCTTC.

Regarding this clonotype: Mismatch with germline at one junction end may stem from a read error. The rearrangement links TRBV6-2 or TRBV6-3 to TRBJ1-6, with TRBD1 as a possible D gene (5 bases). The V gene's germline CDR1 is MNHEY and CDR2 SVGEGT. The CDR3 has 15 residues. CDR3 DNA: TGTGCCAGCAGCAGATCCGGGACCGATAATCCACCCCTCCACTTT. Translation: CASSRSGTDNPPLHF.

This clonotype was observed a handful of times. The rearrangement joins TRBV7-3 to TRBJ2-7; D unresolved. Germline CDR1 reads SGHTA; CDR2 reads FQGTGA. V dropped 0 bases and J dropped 3 bases, with 12 bases sitting between them. This CDR3 region has 15 residues. Here the CDR3 reads CASSLTPTALYEQYF. CDR3 sequence (DNA): TGTGCCAGCAGCTTAACACCAACGGCGCTCTACGAGCAGTACTTC.

The chain has TRBV29-1 and TRBJ1-5, with 9 bases that match TRBD1. Looked up from germline, CDR1 is SQVTM and CDR2 is ANQGSEA. The CDR3 totals 13 residues. Unmatched junction bases numbered 4, after V lost 4 bases and J lost 6 bases. CDR3 residues: CSVAGQGGQPQHF. The CDR3 nucleotides are TGCAGCGTTGCGGGACAGGGAGGTCAGCCCCAGCATTTT.

With respect to this clonotype: Mismatch with germline at one junction end may stem from a read error. V and J are TRBV11-1 and TRBJ1-5; D gene unclear. Germline CDR1 reads SGHAT; CDR2 reads FQDESV (reference sequence). There are 13 residues in the CDR3. Written as DNA, the CDR3 is TGCGCCAGCAGCCCTTCTGGGGTTCAGCCCCAGCATTTT. Translation: CASSPSGVQPQHF.

This clonotype came up a few times. This rearrangement joins TRBV20-1 to TRBJ1-5; D is undetermined. Trimming took 0 bases from V and 1 from J, leaving 4 bases between them. This CDR3 spans 13 amino acids. The V gene's germline CDR1 is DFQATT and CDR2 SNEGSKA (reference sequence). CDR3 bases: TGCAGTGCTAGAGATCAGAGCAATCAGCCCCAGCATTTT. Translation: CSARDQSNQPQHF.

V and J are TRBV29-1 and TRBJ1-2; 9 nucleotides agree with TRBD1. Germline V gene data show CDR1 as SQVTM and CDR2 as ANQGSEA. The CDR3 is 12 amino acids. The V and J ends lost 7 bases and 7 bases, in that order; junction bases with no gene match: 7. The CDR3 DNA follows: TGCAGCGGGTGGACAGGGGCGGGTGGCTACACCTTC. Translated, it gives CSGWTGAGGYTF. Filled out from reference TRBV29-1 and TRBJ1-2, the complete variable domain reads SAVISQKPSRDICQRGTSLTIQCQVDSQVTMMFWYRQQPGQSLTLIATANQGSEATYESGFVIDKFPISRPNLTFSTLTVSNMSPEDSSIYLCSGWTGAGGYTFGSGTRLTVV.

This clonotype was observed at least ten times. This chain links TRBV18 with TRBJ1-2; D might be TRBD1 (6 bases). Germline V gives CDR1 KGHSH, CDR2 LQKENI. Trimming left V 1 base short and J 4 bases short, with 16 bases between. CDR3 length: 16 residues. The CDR3 nucleotides read TGTGCCAGCTCACCACTCACGACAGGCCTGATCTATGGCTACACCTTC. This sequence encodes CASSPLTTGLIYGYTF.

This chain joins TRBV5-1 and TRBJ1-2; weak D call: TRBD1 (5 bases). V was shortened by 0 bases and J by 0 bases, with 12 bases between the two germline ends. This CDR3 has 16 residues. Per germline, CDR1 SGHRS and CDR2 YFSETQ. CDR3 protein: CASSLARLGPNYGYTF. The CDR3 DNA sequence: TGCGCCAGCAGCTTGGCTCGCTTGGGGCCTAACTATGGCTACACCTTC.

This clonotype was seen at least ten times. The chain has TRBV28 and TRBJ1-2, with D possibly TRBD1 on 5 matching bases. Germline V gene data show CDR1 as MDHEN and CDR2 as SYDVKM. The ends were cut back, 8 bases at V and 5 bases at J, with 15 bases in the middle. The CDR3 totals 13 residues. In nucleotides, the CDR3 is TGTGCCAGCGTCCGGGGGGGGGGATATGGCTACACCTTC. It specifies CASVRGGGYGYTF.

This clonotype showed up many times. The genes are TRBV18 and TRBJ2-7, with 7 bases aligning to TRBD1. V gave up 3 bases and J gave up 0 bases; unmatched junction bases: 5. Germline V gene data show CDR1 as KGHSH and CDR2 as LQKENI. CDR3 length: 15 amino acids. The DNA of the CDR3 is TGTGCCAGCTCACCGGACAGGATTTCCTCCTACGAGCAGTACGTC. The encoded protein is CASSPDRISSYEQYV.

The rearrangement links TRBV7-9 to TRBJ1-2; D remains ambiguous. The germline V and J ends were trimmed by 5 bases and 11 bases, with 21 bases remaining between them. CDR1 and CDR2 from the germline V gene are SEHNR and FQNEAQ (reference sequence). The CDR3 extends over 14 amino acids. The chain's CDR3 is CASSPDASIGGYTF. The CDR3 DNA reads TGTGCCAGCAGCCCTGACGCCTCGATAGGAGGATACACCTTC.

Many counts were recorded for this clonotype. This chain uses TRBV2 with TRBJ1-5, with 8 bases fitting TRBD1. J was trimmed by 6 bases and V by 5 bases; bases with no gene match: 3. Germline V CDR1 and CDR2: SNHLY, FYNNEI. CDR3 length: 13 residues. CDR3 nucleotides: TGTGCCAGCAGTACAGGGGGTCGTCAGCCCCAGCATTTT. Translated: CASSTGGRQPQHF.

Only a few counts were recorded for this clonotype. The rearrangement joins TRBV9 to TRBJ2-5, with 13 bases identical to TRBD2. Germline CDR1 reads SGDLS; CDR2 reads YYNGEE. The CDR3 has 15 amino acids. V dropped 3 bases and J dropped 3; count of bases not matched to a gene: 2. The CDR3 sequence: CASSAGTSGKETQYF. CDR3 coding DNA: TGTGCCAGCAGCGCGGGGACTAGCGGGAAAGAGACCCAGTACTTC.

A note on this clonotype: It may be a read error: a sequence one base away is much more abundant. The chain uses TRBV6-2 or TRBV6-3 and TRBJ1-1, with 8 nucleotides matching TRBD1. V gave up 9 bases and J gave up 6 bases; unmatched junction bases: 12. CDR3 length: 14 residues. CDR1 MNHEY and CDR2 SVGEGT come from the germline V gene. The CDR3 reads CASSLVTGVSEAFF. CDR3 nucleotides: TGTGCCAGTTCCCTTGTGACAGGGGTTTCTGAAGCTTTCTTT.

This clonotype was seen a few times. This chain links TRBV5-1 with TRBJ1-3; D perhaps matches TRBD1 (6 bases). The V end lost 4 bases, the J end lost 4 bases, and 18 bases lay between the germline ends. Germline loops: CDR1 SGHRS, CDR2 YFSETQ. The CDR3 contains 16 residues. The CDR3 sequence is CASSQGQSGTGNTIYF. The DNA of the CDR3 is TGCGCCAGCAGCCAAGGACAGTCTGGTACGGGAAACACCATATATTTT.

The J gene is TRBJ2-7, the V gene TRBV20-1; a possible D gene is TRBD2 (6 bases). This CDR3 is 14 amino acids long. With 6 bases removed from V and 0 bases from J, the gap between germline ends came to 15 bases. CDR1 and CDR2 (germline): DFQATT, SNEGSKA (reference sequence). CDR3 sequence (DNA): TGCAGTGCCCCCCAGGGACTTCTCTCCTACGAGCAGTACTTC. This translates into CSAPQGLLSYEQYF.

This clonotype was counted at least ten times. The chain joins TRBV18 to TRBJ1-1; no definite D call. Trimming stripped 0 bases from V and 0 bases from J, with 8 bases between. Per the germline V gene, CDR1 is KGHSH and CDR2 is LQKENI. This CDR3 comprises 15 residues. CDR3 sequence (DNA): TGTGCCAGCTCACCACCGGAACACATGAACACTGAAGCTTTCTTT. Translation: CASSPPEHMNTEAFF.

The sample holds a few counts of this clonotype. The chain is built from TRBV2 and TRBJ2-7; D not resolved. The V gene's germline CDR1 is SNHLY and CDR2 FYNNEI. V was cut by 8 bases and J by 0 bases, with 8 bases left in between. The CDR3 extends over 12 amino acids. CDR3 protein: CASSKVSYEQYF. The CDR3 bases are TGTGCCAGCTCCAAGGTCTCCTACGAGCAGTACTTC.

The chain combines TRBV27 with TRBJ1-6; D remains unclear. There are 13 residues in the CDR3. Looked up from germline, CDR1 is MNHEY and CDR2 is SMNVEV (reference sequence). Deletions cut 5 bases from V and 14 bases from J, with 16 bases between. CDR3 loop: CASSTGSVGTLHF. CDR3 DNA: TGTGCCAGCAGTACCGGGAGTGTAGGGACCCTCCACTTT.